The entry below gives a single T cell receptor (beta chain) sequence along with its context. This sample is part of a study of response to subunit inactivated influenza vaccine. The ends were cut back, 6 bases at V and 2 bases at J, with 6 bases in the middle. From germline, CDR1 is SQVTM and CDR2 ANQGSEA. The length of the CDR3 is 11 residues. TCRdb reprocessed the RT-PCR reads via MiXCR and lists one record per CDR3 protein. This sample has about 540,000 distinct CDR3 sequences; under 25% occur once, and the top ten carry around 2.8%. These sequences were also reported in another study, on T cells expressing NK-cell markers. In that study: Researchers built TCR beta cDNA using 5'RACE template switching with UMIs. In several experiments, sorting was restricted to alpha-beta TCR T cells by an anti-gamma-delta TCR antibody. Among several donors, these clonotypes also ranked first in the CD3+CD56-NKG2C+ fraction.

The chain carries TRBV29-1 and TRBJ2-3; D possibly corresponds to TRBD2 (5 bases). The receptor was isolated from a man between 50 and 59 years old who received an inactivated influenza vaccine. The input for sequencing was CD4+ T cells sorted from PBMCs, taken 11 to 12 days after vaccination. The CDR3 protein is CSVRVTDTQYF. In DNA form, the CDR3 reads TGCAGCGTGCGGGTCACAGATACGCAGTATTTT.